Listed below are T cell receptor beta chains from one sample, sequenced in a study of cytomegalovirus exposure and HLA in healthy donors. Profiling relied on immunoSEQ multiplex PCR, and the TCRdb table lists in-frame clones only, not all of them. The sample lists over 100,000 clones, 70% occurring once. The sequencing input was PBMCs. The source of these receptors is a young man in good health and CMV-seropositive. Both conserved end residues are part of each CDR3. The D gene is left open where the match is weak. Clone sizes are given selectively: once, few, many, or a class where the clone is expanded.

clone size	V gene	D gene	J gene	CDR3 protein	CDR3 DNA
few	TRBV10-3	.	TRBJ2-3	CAISEGVGGITDTQYF	TGTGCCATCAGTGAGGGTGTGGGAGGCATTACAGATACGCAGTATTTT
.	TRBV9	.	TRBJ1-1	CASSPLARGGGSEAFF	TGTGCCAGCAGCCCCCTTGCAAGGGGCGGGGGGTCTGAAGCTTTCTTT
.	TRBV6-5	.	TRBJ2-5	CASSYGDSPGTQYF	TGTGCCAGCAGCTACGGTGACTCGCCGGGGACCCAGTACTTC
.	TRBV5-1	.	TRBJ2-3	CASSPPSTDTQYF	TGCGCCAGCAGCCCCCCTAGCACAGATACGCAGTATTTT
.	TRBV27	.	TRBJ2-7	CASRYRDHEQYF	TGTGCCAGCAGATACAGGGACCACGAGCAGTACTTC
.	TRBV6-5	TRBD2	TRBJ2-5	CASSTTSGVQETQYF	TGTGCCAGCAGTACGACTAGCGGGGTCCAAGAGACCCAGTACTTC
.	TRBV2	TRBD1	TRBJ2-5	CASSGQGVQETQYF	TGTGCCAGCAGTGGACAGGGGGTCCAAGAGACCCAGTACTTC
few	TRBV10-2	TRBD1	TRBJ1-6	CASSESTLVEARGQLYNSPLHF	TGCGCCAGCAGTGAGTCGACCCTCGTCGAAGCCAGGGGACAGCTCTATAATTCACCCCTCCACTTT
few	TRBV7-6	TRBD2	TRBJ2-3	CASSLRGGKDTQYF	TGTGCCAGCAGCTTACGGGGGGGTAAAGATACGCAGTATTTT
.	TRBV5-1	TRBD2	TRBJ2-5	CASSAGGGRQETQYF	TGCGCCAGCAGCGCCGGGGGGGGCCGGCAAGAGACCCAGTACTTC
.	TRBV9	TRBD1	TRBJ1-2	CASSVVAGQPYGYTF	TGTGCCAGCAGCGTAGTTGCGGGACAGCCCTATGGCTACACCTTC
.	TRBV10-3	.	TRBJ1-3	CAIGRGPGNTIYF	TGTGCCATCGGTCGGGGTCCGGGAAACACCATATATTTT
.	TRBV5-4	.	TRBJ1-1	CASSLESRMNTEAFF	TGTGCCAGCAGCTTGGAGAGCCGCATGAACACTGAAGCTTTCTTT
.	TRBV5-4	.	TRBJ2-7	CASSLVAGDAYEQYF	TGTGCCAGCAGCTTGGTGGCAGGGGATGCCTACGAGCAGTACTTC
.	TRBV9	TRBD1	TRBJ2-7	CASSVRGAGGGEQYF	TGTGCCAGCAGCGTAAGGGGGGCAGGGGGCGGCGAGCAGTACTTC
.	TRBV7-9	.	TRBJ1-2	CASTETRPGIYGYTF	TGTGCCAGCACCGAGACGAGGCCAGGGATCTATGGCTACACCTTC
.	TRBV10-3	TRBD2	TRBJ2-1	CAISASSGVSYNEQFF	TGTGCCATCAGTGCATCTAGCGGGGTTTCCTACAATGAGCAGTTCTTC
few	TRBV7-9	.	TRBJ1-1	CASSLAWDMNTEAFF	TGTGCCAGCAGCTTAGCGTGGGACATGAACACTGAAGCTTTCTTT
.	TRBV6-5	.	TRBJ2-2	CASIFQGTNTGELFF	TGTGCCAGCATTTTCCAGGGAACCAACACCGGGGAGCTGTTTTTT
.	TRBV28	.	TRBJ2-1	CASSLIPGSGATEQFF	TGTGCCAGCAGTTTAATTCCCGGGTCGGGAGCGACTGAGCAGTTCTTC
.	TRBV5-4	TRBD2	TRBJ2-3	CASKWGLAGGGTDTQYF	TGTGCCAGCAAGTGGGGACTAGCGGGGGGAGGCACAGATACGCAGTATTTT
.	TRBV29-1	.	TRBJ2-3	CSVEPGITDTQYF	TGCAGCGTTGAGCCAGGGATCACAGATACGCAGTATTTT
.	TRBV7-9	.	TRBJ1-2	CASSNRANPSGYTF	TGTGCCAGCAGCAACAGGGCTAACCCCTCTGGCTACACCTTC
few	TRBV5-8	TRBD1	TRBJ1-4	CASGDRGTNEKLFF	TGTGCCAGCGGGGACAGGGGCACTAATGAAAAACTGTTTTTT
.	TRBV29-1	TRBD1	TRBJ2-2	CSVARTGGGTGELFF	TGCAGCGTTGCTCGGACAGGGGGAGGAACCGGGGAGCTGTTTTTT
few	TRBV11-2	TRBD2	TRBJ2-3	CASSLEPVQRGDTKHF	TGTGCCAGCAGCTTAGAGCCCGTCCAGCGGGGGGACACCAAGCATTTT
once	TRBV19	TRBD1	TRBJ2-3	CASNRDRATDTQYF	TGTGCCAGCAACCGGGACAGGGCAACAGATACGCAGTATTTT